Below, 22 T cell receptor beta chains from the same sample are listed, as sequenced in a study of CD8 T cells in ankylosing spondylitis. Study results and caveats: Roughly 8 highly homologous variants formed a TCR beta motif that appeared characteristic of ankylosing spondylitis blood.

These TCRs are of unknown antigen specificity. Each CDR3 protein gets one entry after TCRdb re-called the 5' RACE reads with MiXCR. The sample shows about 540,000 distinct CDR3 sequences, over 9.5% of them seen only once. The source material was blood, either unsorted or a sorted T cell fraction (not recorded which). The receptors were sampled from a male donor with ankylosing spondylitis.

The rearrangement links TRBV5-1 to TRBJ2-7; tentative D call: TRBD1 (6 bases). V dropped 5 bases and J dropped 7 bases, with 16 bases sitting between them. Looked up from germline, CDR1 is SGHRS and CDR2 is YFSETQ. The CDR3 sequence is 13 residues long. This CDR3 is CASSWAGAREQYF. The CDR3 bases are TGCGCCAGCAGTTGGGCAGGGGCGAGGGAGCAGTACTTC.

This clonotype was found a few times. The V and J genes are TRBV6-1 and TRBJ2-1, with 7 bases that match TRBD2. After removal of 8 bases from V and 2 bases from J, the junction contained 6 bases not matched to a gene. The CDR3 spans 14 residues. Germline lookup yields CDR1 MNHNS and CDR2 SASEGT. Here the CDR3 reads CASGTGTTYNEQFF. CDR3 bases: TGTGCCAGCGGCACCGGGACTACCTACAATGAGCAGTTCTTC.

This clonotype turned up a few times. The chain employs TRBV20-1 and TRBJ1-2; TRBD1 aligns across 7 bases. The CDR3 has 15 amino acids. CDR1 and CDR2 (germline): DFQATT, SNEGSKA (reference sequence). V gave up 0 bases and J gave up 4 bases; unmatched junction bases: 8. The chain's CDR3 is CSARDPRTGSYGYTF. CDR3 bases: TGCAGTGCTAGAGATCCTCGGACAGGTTCCTATGGCTACACCTTC.

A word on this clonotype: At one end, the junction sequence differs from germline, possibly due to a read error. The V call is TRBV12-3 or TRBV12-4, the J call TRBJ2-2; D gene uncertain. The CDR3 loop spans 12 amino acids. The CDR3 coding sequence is TGTGCCCGCAGTAGAGACACCGGGGAGCTGTTTTTT. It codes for CARSRDTGELFF.

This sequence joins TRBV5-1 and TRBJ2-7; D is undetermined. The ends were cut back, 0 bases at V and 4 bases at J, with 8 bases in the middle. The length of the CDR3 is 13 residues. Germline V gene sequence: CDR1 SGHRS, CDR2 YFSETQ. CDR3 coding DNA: TGCGCCAGCAGCTTGGAGTTCGGGTACGAGCAGTACGTC. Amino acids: CASSLEFGYEQYV.

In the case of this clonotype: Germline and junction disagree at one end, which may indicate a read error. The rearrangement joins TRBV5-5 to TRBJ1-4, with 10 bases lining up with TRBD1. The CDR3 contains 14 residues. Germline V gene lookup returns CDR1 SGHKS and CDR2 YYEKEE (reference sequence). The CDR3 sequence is CANSFWTGGEKLFF. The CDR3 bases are TGTGCCAACAGCTTCTGGACAGGGGGTGAAAAACTGTTTTTT.

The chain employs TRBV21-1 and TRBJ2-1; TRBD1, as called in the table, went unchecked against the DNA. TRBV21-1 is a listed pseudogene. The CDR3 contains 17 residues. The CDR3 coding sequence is TGTGCCAGCAGCAAAGATCGACAGACGAATTCCTACAATGAGCAGTTCTTC. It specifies CASSKDRQTNSYNEQFF.

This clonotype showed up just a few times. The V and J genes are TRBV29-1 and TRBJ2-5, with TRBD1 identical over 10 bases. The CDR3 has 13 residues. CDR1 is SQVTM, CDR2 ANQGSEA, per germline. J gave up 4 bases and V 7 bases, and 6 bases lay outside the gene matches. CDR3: CSAQTGGLETQYF. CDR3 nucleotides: TGCAGCGCCCAGACAGGGGGCTTAGAGACCCAGTACTTC.

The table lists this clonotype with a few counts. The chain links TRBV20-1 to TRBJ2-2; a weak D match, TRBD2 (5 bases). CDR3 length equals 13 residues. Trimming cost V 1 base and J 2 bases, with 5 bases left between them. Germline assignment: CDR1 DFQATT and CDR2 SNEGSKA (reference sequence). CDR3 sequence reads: CSARGTNTGELFF. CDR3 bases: TGCAGTGCTAGAGGGACTAACACCGGGGAGCTGTTTTTT.

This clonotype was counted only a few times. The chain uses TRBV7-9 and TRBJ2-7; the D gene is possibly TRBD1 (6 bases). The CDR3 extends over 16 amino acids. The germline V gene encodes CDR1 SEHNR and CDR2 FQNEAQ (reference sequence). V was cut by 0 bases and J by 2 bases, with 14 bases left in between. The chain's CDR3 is CASSLATGTPTYEQYF. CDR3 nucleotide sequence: TGTGCCAGCAGCTTAGCCACCGGGACACCGACCTACGAGCAGTACTTC.

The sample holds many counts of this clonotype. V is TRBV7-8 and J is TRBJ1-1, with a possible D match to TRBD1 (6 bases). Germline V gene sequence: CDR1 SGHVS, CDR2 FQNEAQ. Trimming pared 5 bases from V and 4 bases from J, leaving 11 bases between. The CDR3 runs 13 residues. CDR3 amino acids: CASSLTGPTEAFF. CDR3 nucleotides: TGTGCCAGCAGCCTCACAGGGCCCACTGAAGCTTTCTTT.

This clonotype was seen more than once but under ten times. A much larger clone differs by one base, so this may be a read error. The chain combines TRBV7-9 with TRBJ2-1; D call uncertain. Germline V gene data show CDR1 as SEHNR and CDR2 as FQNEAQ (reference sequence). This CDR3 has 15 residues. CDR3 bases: TGTGCCAGCAGCTTAGGGAATCTACTGCACAATGAGCATTTCTTC. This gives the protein CASSLGNLLHNEHFF.

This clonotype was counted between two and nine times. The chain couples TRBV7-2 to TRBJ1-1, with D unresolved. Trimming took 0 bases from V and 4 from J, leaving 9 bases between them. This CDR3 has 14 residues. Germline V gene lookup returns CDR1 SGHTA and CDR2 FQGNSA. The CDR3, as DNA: TGTGCCAGCAGCTTAGCTAGCTCTTTCACTGAAGCTTTCTTT. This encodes CASSLASSFTEAFF.

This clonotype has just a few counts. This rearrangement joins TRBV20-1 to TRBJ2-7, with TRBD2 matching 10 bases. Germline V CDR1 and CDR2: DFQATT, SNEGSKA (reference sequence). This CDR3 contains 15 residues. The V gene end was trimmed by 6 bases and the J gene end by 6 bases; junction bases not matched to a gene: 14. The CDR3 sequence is CSARPLAGALFEQYF. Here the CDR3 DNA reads TGCAGTGCCAGGCCTCTAGCGGGAGCATTATTCGAGCAGTACTTC.

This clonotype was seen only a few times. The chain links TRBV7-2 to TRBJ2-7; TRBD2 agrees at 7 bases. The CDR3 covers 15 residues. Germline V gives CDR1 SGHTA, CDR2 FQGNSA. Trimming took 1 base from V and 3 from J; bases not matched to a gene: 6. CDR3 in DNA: TGTGCCAGCAGCTTAGGAGTGGGAGGGAACTACGAGCAGTACTTC. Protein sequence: CASSLGVGGNYEQYF.

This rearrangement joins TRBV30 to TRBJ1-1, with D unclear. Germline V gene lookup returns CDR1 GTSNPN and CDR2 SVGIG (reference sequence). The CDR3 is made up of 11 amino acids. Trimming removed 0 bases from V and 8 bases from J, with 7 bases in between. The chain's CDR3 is CAWSVPGEAFF. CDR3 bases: TGTGCCTGGAGTGTACCGGGGGAAGCTTTCTTT. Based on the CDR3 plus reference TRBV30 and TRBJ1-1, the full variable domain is SQTIHQWPATLVQPVGSPLSLECTVEGTSNPNLYWYRQAAGRGLQLLFYSVGIGQISSEVPQNLSASRPQDRQFILSSKKLLLSDSGFYLCAWSVPGEAFFGQGTRLTVV.

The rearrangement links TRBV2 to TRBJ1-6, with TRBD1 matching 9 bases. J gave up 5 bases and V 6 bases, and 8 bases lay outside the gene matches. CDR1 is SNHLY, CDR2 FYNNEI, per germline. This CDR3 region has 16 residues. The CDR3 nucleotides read TGTGCCAGCAGCGTACAGGGGGCCCTAAATAATTCACCCCTCCACTTT. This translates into CASSVQGALNNSPLHF.

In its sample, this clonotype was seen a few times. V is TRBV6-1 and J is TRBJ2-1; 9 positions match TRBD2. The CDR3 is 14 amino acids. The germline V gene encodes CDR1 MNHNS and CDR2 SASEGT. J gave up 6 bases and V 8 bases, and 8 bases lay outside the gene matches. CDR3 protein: CASGGRATSNEQFF. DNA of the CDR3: TGTGCCAGCGGCGGGAGGGCGACATCCAATGAGCAGTTCTTC.

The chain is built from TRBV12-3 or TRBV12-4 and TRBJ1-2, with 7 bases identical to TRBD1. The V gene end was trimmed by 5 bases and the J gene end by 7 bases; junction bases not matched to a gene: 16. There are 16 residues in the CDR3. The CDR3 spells CASSHAGGGGITGYTF. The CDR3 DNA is TGTGCCAGCAGTCATGCCGGGGGAGGGGGCATAACTGGCTACACCTTC.

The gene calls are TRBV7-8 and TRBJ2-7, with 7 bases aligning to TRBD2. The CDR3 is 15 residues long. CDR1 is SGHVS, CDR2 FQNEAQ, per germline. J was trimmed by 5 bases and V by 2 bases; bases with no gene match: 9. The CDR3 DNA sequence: TGTGCCAGCAGCTTATCGACGGGAGGATTGCACGAGCAGTACTTC. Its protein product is CASSLSTGGLHEQYF.

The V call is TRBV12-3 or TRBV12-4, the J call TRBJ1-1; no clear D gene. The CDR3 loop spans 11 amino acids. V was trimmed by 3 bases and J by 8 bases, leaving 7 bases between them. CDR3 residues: CASSFFREAFF. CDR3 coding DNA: TGTGCCAGCAGTTTTTTCAGAGAAGCTTTCTTT.

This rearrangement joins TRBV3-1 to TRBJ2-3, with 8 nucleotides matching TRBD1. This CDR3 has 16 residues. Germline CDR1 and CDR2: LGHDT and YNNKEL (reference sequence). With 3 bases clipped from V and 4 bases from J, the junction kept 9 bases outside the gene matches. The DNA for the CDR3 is TGTGCCAGCAGCCAGGGGCTGGGACAGGTTGCAGATACGCAGTATTTT. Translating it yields CASSQGLGQVADTQYF.